The rows below give T cell receptor beta chains drawn from one sample of a study of CD4 T cells in relation to SARS-CoV-2 and coronaviruses. Generated by immunoSEQ multiplex PCR, the TCRdb table keeps only in-frame clones and is missing some. Of tens of thousands of clones in the sample, around 76% were seen once. Antigens of these TCRs are unknown. Sequencing was performed on CD4+ T cells from PBMCs, cultured in vitro. These receptors all stem from a human donor in good health. CDR3s include the opening cysteine and the closing phenylalanine or tryptophan. The order of the fields is J gene, CDR3 length, D gene, clone size, V gene, CDR3 protein, CDR3 DNA. The D gene is left open where the match is weak. Rows may omit the clone size; those that give it use once, few, many or a size class.

TRBJ2-1	14	-	-	TRBV19	CASSIALGSNEQFF	TGTGCCAGTAGTATAGCTCTCGGAAGCAATGAGCAGTTCTTC
TRBJ1-2	14	TRBD1	-	TRBV19	CASSITRGQGGYTF	TGTGCCAGTAGTATAACCAGGGGGCAGGGTGGCTACACCTTC
TRBJ2-1	15	-	-	TRBV4-2	CASSQEVVGYNEQFF	TGTGCCAGCAGCCAAGAGGTAGTGGGCTACAATGAGCAGTTCTTC
TRBJ2-3	17	TRBD2	-	TRBV11-2	CASSFEAGGTSTDTQYF	TGTGCCAGCAGCTTTGAGGCGGGAGGGACGAGCACAGATACGCAGTATTTT
TRBJ2-1	14	-	-	TRBV21-1	CASSKYDSHNEQFF	TGTGCCAGCAGCAAATATGATAGCCACAATGAGCAGTTCTTC
TRBJ2-3	15	TRBD2	-	TRBV28	CASSFGGRVTDTQYF	TGTGCCAGCAGTTTCGGCGGGAGGGTCACAGATACGCAGTATTTT
TRBJ1-1	18	TRBD1	-	TRBV5-4	CASSLGPTGQGRGTEAFF	TGTGCCAGCAGCTTGGGCCCCACCGGACAGGGCCGTGGCACTGAAGCTTTCTTT
TRBJ2-1	16	-	-	TRBV14	CASSQDWAPSYNEQFF	TGTGCCAGCAGCCAAGATTGGGCACCCTCCTACAATGAGCAGTTCTTC
TRBJ2-5	15	-	once	TRBV2	CASSATTGTGAAQYF	TGTGCCAGCAGCGCGACCACCGGGACCGGGGCGGCCCAGTACTTC
TRBJ1-1	12	-	-	TRBV28	CASTLQGLEAFF	TGTGCCAGCACCCTCCAGGGTCTTGAAGCTTTCTTT
TRBJ2-7	15	TRBD2	-	TRBV28	CASTPSSGSSYEQYF	TGTGCCAGCACTCCTTCAAGCGGGAGCTCCTACGAGCAGTACTTC